This T cell receptor (beta chain) stems from a study of technical replicates of blood from several donors. CDR3 length: 13 amino acids. Germline V gene sequence: CDR1 SGDLS, CDR2 YYNGEE. Trimming shortened V by 0 bases and J by 5 bases, and 8 bases separated the two germline ends. Clones were sequenced by immunoSEQ multiplex PCR, and TCRdb holds only the in-frame ones, with some missing. The top ten hold under 0.3% of the sample, which has around 75,000 clones, 75% to 95% seen once. This clone was seen a few times. Source material: T cells isolated from PBMCs. The chain couples TRBV9 to TRBJ1-1; D not resolved. The receptor's source is a human donor in good health. The CDR3 bases are TGTGCCAGCAGCGTAGGAGGAAGGACTGAAGCTTTCTTT. This encodes CASSVGGRTEAFF.